The 32 T cell receptor beta chains below were found in one sample sequenced in a study of cytomegalovirus exposure and HLA in healthy donors. PCR employed 60 Vbeta and 13 Jbeta primers. Profiling relied on immunoSEQ multiplex PCR, and the TCRdb table lists in-frame clones only, not all of them. The table records 85,000 to 130,000 clones, 82% of them present only once. The material sequenced was PBMCs. These receptor sequences come from a man in his forties or fifties in good health and CMV-seronegative.

The genes are TRBV5-1 and TRBJ2-3; D is uncertain. This CDR3 has 14 residues. CDR1 and CDR2 from the germline V gene are SGHRS and YFSETQ. The germline V and J ends were trimmed by 0 bases and 6 bases, with 11 bases remaining between them. The CDR3 spells CASSLGQPADTQYF. CDR3 coding DNA: TGCGCCAGCAGCTTGGGACAACCGGCGGATACGCAGTATTTT.

The DNA for the CDR3 is TGTGCCAGCAGCTTAGCGCGGGGAGCAGATACGCAGTATTTT. Its translation is CASSLARGADTQYF. The rearrangement uses TRBV7-2 and TRBJ2-3; weak D call: TRBD2 (6 bases). Trimming pared 0 bases from V and 4 bases from J, leaving 8 bases between. This CDR3 is built from 14 residues. Per the germline V gene, CDR1 is SGHTA and CDR2 is FQGNSA. Full variable domain (rest looked up from reference TRBV7-2 and TRBJ2-3): GAGVSQSPSNKVTEKGKDVELRCDPISGHTALYWYRQSLGQGLEFLIYFQGNSAPDKSGLPSDRFSAERTGGSVSTLTIQRTQQEDSAVYLCASSLARGADTQYFGPGTRLTVL.

The chain's CDR3 is CATSILPEVTEAFF. The CDR3 nucleotides read TGTGCCACCAGCATCTTACCCGAGGTGACTGAAGCTTTCTTT. The chain is built from TRBV15 and TRBJ1-1, with D uncertain. This CDR3 spans 14 amino acids. Per the germline V gene, CDR1 is LNHNV and CDR2 is YYDKDF (reference sequence). V lost 4 bases, J lost 5 bases, and 14 bases lay in between.

The chain uses TRBV15 and TRBJ1-2; a weak D match, TRBD1 (6 bases). V lost 6 bases to trimming and J lost 9 bases, with 14 bases between them. Germline V gene sequence: CDR1 LNHNV, CDR2 YYDKDF (reference sequence). The CDR3 contains 12 residues. CDR3 sequence reads: CATSLQGIRYTF. CDR3 nucleotides: TGTGCCACCAGTTTACAGGGTATTCGCTACACCTTC.

The V gene is TRBV19, the J gene TRBJ2-3; TRBD2 matches at 8 bases. V lost 7 bases to trimming and J lost 2 bases; unmatched junction nucleotides: 11. There are 16 residues in the CDR3. The germline V gene encodes CDR1 LNHDA and CDR2 SQIVND (reference sequence). CDR3 bases: TGTGCCAGTACGGATGGAACGGGGGGGAACACAGATACGCAGTATTTT. Translation gives CASTDGTGGNTDTQYF.

This chain connects TRBV5-1 to TRBJ1-3; D remains unclear. From germline, CDR1 is SGHRS and CDR2 YFSETQ. The V gene lost 0 bases and the J gene lost 4 bases, with 14 bases spanning the gap. The CDR3 runs to 16 residues. Here the CDR3 DNA reads TGCGCCAGCAGCTTGGCGGGAACAACCCGAGGAAACACCATATATTTT. Translated: CASSLAGTTRGNTIYF. The variable domain in full, with the rest retrieved from reference TRBV5-1 and TRBJ1-3, is KAGVTQTPRYLIKTRGQQVTLSCSPISGHRSVSWYQQTPGQGLQFLFEYFSETQRNKGNFPGRFSGRQFSNSRSEMNVSTLELGDSALYLCASSLAGTTRGNTIYFGEGSWLTVV.

This clone was seen once. The chain combines TRBV15 with TRBJ2-1; TRBD2 matches 7 bases. V shed 3 bases, J shed 0 bases, and the junction held 8 bases outside the gene matches. The CDR3 runs 17 residues. CDR1 and CDR2 (germline): LNHNV, YYDKDF (reference sequence). CDR3 region: CATSSGPGGYSYNEQFF. In DNA form, the CDR3 reads TGTGCCACCAGCAGCGGACCCGGGGGGTACTCCTACAATGAGCAGTTCTTC.

The V gene is TRBV4-2, the J gene TRBJ2-2, with 8 bases lining up with TRBD1. This CDR3 has 15 amino acids. Per the germline V gene, CDR1 is LGHNA and CDR2 is YNFKEQ. V was pared by 3 bases and J by 3 bases, with 3 bases of the junction left unmatched. The CDR3 region is CASSHLDRDTGELFF. CDR3 coding DNA: TGTGCCAGCAGCCACTTGGACAGGGACACCGGGGAGCTGTTTTTT.

This clone was seen a few times. V gene TRBV6-1 combines with J gene TRBJ2-5; D is unresolved. The CDR3 is 11 residues long. Per germline, CDR1 MNHNS and CDR2 SASEGT. Deletions cut 10 bases from V and 1 base from J, with 7 bases between. The CDR3 bases are TGTGCCACCGCGTTCCAAGAGACCCAGTACTTC. Its translation is CATAFQETQYF.

J is TRBJ2-2 and V is TRBV5-1; 7 positions match TRBD2. CDR1 is SGHRS and CDR2 is YFSETQ in the germline V gene. V shed 5 bases and J 1 base; nucleotides not matched to a gene: 5. This CDR3 is built from 15 residues. This CDR3 reads CASSGSGGNTGELFF. The CDR3 DNA reads TGCGCCAGCAGTGGCTCGGGGGGGAACACCGGGGAGCTGTTTTTT. Full variable domain (rest looked up from reference TRBV5-1 and TRBJ2-2): KAGVTQTPRYLIKTRGQQVTLSCSPISGHRSVSWYQQTPGQGLQFLFEYFSETQRNKGNFPGRFSGRQFSNSRSEMNVSTLELGDSALYLCASSGSGGNTGELFFGEGSRLTVL.

The gene calls are TRBV13 and TRBJ1-1; possibly TRBD1 for D (6 bases). The CDR3 loop spans 16 amino acids. In germline, CDR1 is PRHDT, CDR2 FYEKMQ (reference sequence). Trimming took 0 bases from V and 4 from J, leaving 15 bases between them. The CDR3 loop is CASSLGTGLMGTEAFF. CDR3 coding DNA: TGTGCCAGCAGCTTAGGGACAGGCCTCATGGGCACTGAAGCTTTCTTT.

The V call is TRBV5-1, the J call TRBJ2-1, with a weak D call TRBD1 (5 bases). The V end was cut by 4 bases, the J end by 3 bases, with 14 bases between. Germline V gives CDR1 SGHRS, CDR2 YFSETQ. This CDR3 region has 15 residues. CDR3 residues: CASSPPKGNYNEQFF. The CDR3 nucleotides are TGCGCCAGCAGCCCACCCAAGGGGAACTACAATGAGCAGTTCTTC.

In DNA, the CDR3 is TGTGCCAGCTCACCTAATAGACAGGGGGATTCACCCCTCCACTTT. Its protein product is CASSPNRQGDSPLHF. The chain couples TRBV18 to TRBJ1-6; 9 bases are shared with TRBD1. The CDR3 spans 15 residues. Germline V gene lookup returns CDR1 KGHSH and CDR2 LQKENI. Trimming removed 3 bases from V and 8 bases from J; junction bases left unmatched: 5.

V is TRBV27 and J is TRBJ1-5, with D possibly being TRBD1 (6 bases). Trimming took off 4 bases at V and 2 bases at J, with 15 bases between the two ends. CDR3 length: 16 residues. Germline assignment: CDR1 MNHEY and CDR2 SMNVEV (reference sequence). The DNA for the CDR3 is TGTGCCAGCAGTTCACTACGCGCAGGGGGCAATCAGCCCCAGCATTTT. Translating gives CASSSLRAGGNQPQHF.

The chain couples TRBV29-1 to TRBJ1-2; no definite D call. The CDR3 contains 13 residues. Germline assignment: CDR1 SQVTM and CDR2 ANQGSEA. Trimming pared 7 bases from V and 2 bases from J, leaving 14 bases between. CDR3 in amino acids: CSDSNARNYGYTF. The CDR3 nucleotides are TGCAGCGATTCGAACGCGAGGAACTATGGCTACACCTTC.

The chain's CDR3 is CASSPRLAGYSYNEQFF. DNA of the CDR3: TGTGCCAGCAGCCCAAGACTAGCGGGTTACTCCTACAATGAGCAGTTCTTC. J is TRBJ2-1 and V is TRBV7-9; 10 nucleotides agree with TRBD2. This CDR3 has 17 amino acids. Germline lookup yields CDR1 SEHNR and CDR2 FQNEAQ (reference sequence). V shed 5 bases and J 0 bases; nucleotides not matched to a gene: 7.

The J gene is TRBJ1-1, the V gene TRBV5-1; D is unresolved. Trimming removed 0 bases from V and 1 base from J, with 7 bases in between. The CDR3 loop spans 14 amino acids. CDR1 is SGHRS and CDR2 is YFSETQ in the germline V gene. In nucleotides, the CDR3 is TGCGCCAGCAGCTTGGCCCCTCCGAACACTGAAGCTTTCTTT. Protein sequence: CASSLAPPNTEAFF.

The V and J genes are TRBV9 and TRBJ2-3, with TRBD2 as a possible D gene (6 bases). CDR3 length: 16 amino acids. Germline values: CDR1 SGDLS, CDR2 YYNGEE. The V end lost 1 base, the J end lost 3 bases, and 15 bases lay between the germline ends. DNA of the CDR3: TGTGCCAGCAGCGTAAGGCTGGGGGGAGGAACAGATACGCAGTATTTT. Translating it yields CASSVRLGGGTDTQYF.

The chain combines TRBV7-8 with TRBJ1-1, with D unresolved. Germline values: CDR1 SGHVS, CDR2 FQNEAQ. The CDR3 has 14 residues. V was pared by 5 bases and J by 7 bases, with 17 bases between. The CDR3 spells CASSPRTEGFEAFF. For the CDR3, the DNA is TGTGCCAGCAGCCCGCGGACGGAGGGCTTTGAAGCTTTCTTT.

This clone came up once. The chain couples TRBV9 to TRBJ1-3; D unresolved. V lost 3 bases, J lost 2 bases, and 12 bases lay in between. Per germline, CDR1 SGDLS and CDR2 YYNGEE. The CDR3 is made up of 15 amino acids. CDR3 nucleotide sequence: TGTGCCAGCAGCGCTGAGGGAACCCCTGGAAACACCATATATTTT. Translating it yields CASSAEGTPGNTIYF.

The chain employs TRBV20-1 and TRBJ2-7; D unresolved. Germline values: CDR1 DFQATT, CDR2 SNEGSKA (reference sequence). V lost 5 bases, J lost 0 bases, and 5 bases lay in between. This CDR3 region has 11 residues. CDR3 sequence reads: CSARSSYEQYV. CDR3 DNA: TGCAGTGCTCGGAGCTCCTACGAGCAGTACGTC.

This clone was counted a single time. The rearrangement links TRBV29-1 to TRBJ1-4; 10 bases align to TRBD1. V gave up 3 bases and J gave up 0 bases; unmatched junction bases: 4. The CDR3 runs to 16 residues. The germline V gene encodes CDR1 SQVTM and CDR2 ANQGSEA. CDR3 DNA sequence: TGCAGCGTTGAGAGACAGGGGGCAACAACTAATGAAAAACTGTTTTTT. It yields the protein CSVERQGATTNEKLFF.

This chain's CDR3 is CASSQDDSGNTIYF. CDR3 nucleotides: TGCGCCAGCAGCCAAGATGACAGCGGAAACACCATATATTTT. The chain links TRBV4-3 to TRBJ1-3, with D possibly being TRBD1 (5 bases). V was shortened by 0 bases and J by 4 bases, with 7 bases between the two germline ends. The length of the CDR3 is 14 residues. CDR1 is LGHNA, CDR2 YSLEER, per germline.

The chain links TRBV6-5 to TRBJ2-1, with a weak D call TRBD2 (5 bases). Germline CDR1 and CDR2: MNHEY and SVGAGI. The CDR3 loop spans 11 amino acids. V was clipped by 7 bases and J by 8 bases, with 9 bases between them. The CDR3 bases are TGTGCCAGCACCTTTAGCGATGAGCAGTTCTTC. This encodes CASTFSDEQFF.

The rearrangement uses TRBV6-1 and TRBJ2-3; the D gene is possibly TRBD1 (6 bases). This CDR3 contains 14 residues. Germline CDR1 reads MNHNS; CDR2 reads SASEGT. Trimming took off 4 bases at V and 6 bases at J, with 14 bases between the two ends. CDR3 region: CASSGIQGRDTQYF. The CDR3 DNA is TGTGCCAGCAGTGGGATACAGGGTAGGGATACGCAGTATTTT.

The chain is built from TRBV2 and TRBJ1-2; D is perhaps TRBD1 (6 bases). Germline CDR1 reads SNHLY; CDR2 reads FYNNEI. V was pared by 4 bases and J by 4 bases, with 13 bases between. The CDR3 is 14 amino acids. The CDR3 sequence: CASSVRTERYGYTF. The CDR3 region has the DNA TGTGCCAGCAGTGTAAGGACAGAGCGCTATGGCTACACCTTC.

V usage is TRBV19 and J usage is TRBJ2-2; a possible D gene is TRBD1 (6 bases). The CDR3 consists of 14 residues. Trimming left V 5 bases short and J 4 bases short, with 11 bases between. The germline V gene encodes CDR1 LNHDA and CDR2 SQIVND (reference sequence). The CDR3 loop is CASSLRGFTGELFF. In nucleotides, the CDR3 is TGTGCCAGTAGTCTCAGGGGTTTCACCGGGGAGCTGTTTTTT.

This chain links TRBV9 with TRBJ1-5, with D perhaps TRBD1 (6 bases). Trimming shortened V by 4 bases and J by 8 bases, and 19 bases separated the two germline ends. CDR3 length: 15 residues. Per germline, CDR1 SGDLS and CDR2 YYNGEE. The CDR3 nucleotides read TGTGCCAGCAGCCGGACCGGGACACCTTTAGAGCCCCAGCATTTT. It is translated as CASSRTGTPLEPQHF.

J is TRBJ2-7 and V is TRBV19; TRBD2 aligns across 9 bases. The CDR3 loop spans 16 amino acids. Germline V CDR1 and CDR2: LNHDA, SQIVND (reference sequence). The ends lost 7 bases at V and 1 base at J; junction bases unmatched: 11. The DNA of the CDR3 is TGTGCCAGTACCCTGGGATCGGGACTAGCATCCTACGAGCAGTACTTC. Translation: CASTLGSGLASYEQYF.

V is TRBV6-5 and J is TRBJ1-6; TRBD1 might be the D (5 bases). Trimming removed 4 bases at V and 7 bases at J, with 11 bases between. The CDR3 consists of 14 residues. Germline V gives CDR1 MNHEY, CDR2 SVGAGI. The CDR3 loop reads CASSWAGRNSPLHF. CDR3 sequence (DNA): TGTGCCAGCAGTTGGGCAGGGCGGAATTCACCCCTCCACTTT.

V usage is TRBV14 and J usage is TRBJ1-1; D unclear. Germline CDR1 SGHDN, CDR2 FVKESK. This CDR3 region has 16 residues. The V end was cut by 1 base, the J end by 1 base, with 13 bases between. CDR3 sequence reads: CASSQVTVSTNTEAFF. In DNA, the CDR3 is TGTGCCAGCAGCCAAGTGACTGTCTCCACGAACACTGAAGCTTTCTTT. Together with reference TRBV14 and TRBJ1-1, the CDR3 gives the full variable domain: EAGVTQFPSHSVIEKGQTVTLRCDPISGHDNLYWYRRVMGKEIKFLLHFVKESKQDESGMPNNRFLAERTGGTYSTLKVQPAELEDSGVYFCASSQVTVSTNTEAFFGQGTRLTVV.

In DNA, the CDR3 is TGCGCCAGCAGCTTGGCTCGGGACAGATTCGATGGCTACACCTTC. Its protein product is CASSLARDRFDGYTF. The chain joins TRBV5-1 to TRBJ1-2, with 7 bases identical to TRBD1. After removal of 0 bases from V and 6 bases from J, the junction contained 8 bases not matched to a gene. The CDR3 totals 15 residues. Per germline, CDR1 SGHRS and CDR2 YFSETQ.